This TCR beta chain was captured by sequencing in a study of T cells in Graves' hyperthyroidism and ophthalmopathy (dated by TCRdb to between 2019 and 2020). The study in broad terms: Peripheral blood was collected at initial diagnosis, before any treatment. The roughly 94 discovery patients were randomly divided into training and test sets at a 7:3 ratio. In roughly six Graves' hyperthyroidism patients, the study also compared T-cell repertoires from thyroid tissue with T-cell repertoires from blood. Following sampling, methimazole starting at 30 mg daily was given to hyperthyroidism patients, and high-dose intravenous methylprednisolone was given to ophthalmopathy patients. Whether ophthalmopathy could be predicted prospectively was tested in an independent validation cohort made up of about 20 hyperthyroidism patients plus 17 patients who later progressed to ophthalmopathy. To identify TCR V-J signatures that set the groups apart, the researchers used a discovery cohort of about a hundred patients, made up of fewer than 50 with Graves' ophthalmopathy and some 60 with stable Graves' hyperthyroidism. The paper reports TCR Vbeta CDR3 sequencing of some 140 peripheral blood samples: approximately 41 ophthalmopathy, under 80 hyperthyroidism and around 17 progressor patients.

This clonotype was found many times. The specificity of this receptor is unknown. No much larger clonotype is one base removed from it; base qualities were not supplied. The paper's findings and limits, for the study overall: Most expanded thyroid clonotypes (frequency above 0.001) were also detected in blood, a finding suggesting that blood repertoires may reflect thyroid immune responses. A model built on a 13 V-J signature distinguished ophthalmopathy from stable hyperthyroidism, reaching over 85% sensitivity and approximately 81% specificity in cross-validation and 80%/75% in testing. Sample size was not statistically predetermined, and blinding of investigators to group allocation was not performed. In validation, the model predicted progression to ophthalmopathy with approximately 69% sensitivity and around 72% specificity, a median of about 6 months before onset.

The CDR3 contains 16 residues, cysteine and phenylalanine counted. Kept here is only the CDR3 DNA, which spans 48 bases and is read in frame from base 1. The V end loses 5 bases and the J end loses 6 bases, and a stretch of 23 bases separates them. The TCR beta CDR3 regions were amplified from RNA transcripts. For the first round of RT-PCR on the TCR CDR3, the HTBI primer set was used together with the Qiagen OneStep RT-PCR kit. A second multiplex PCR round built the libraries, followed by size selection and purification. Libraries were sequenced paired-end with 100 bp reads on an Illumina HiSeq2000. For the original study's pipeline: SOAPnuke was used to process the raw data, with reads discarded if the reads contained adapters or uncalled bases, had a mean Phred below 15, or lacked an exact constant-primer or identifier match. COPE v1.2.5 was used to merge the high-quality paired reads, and each unique nucleotide sequence was defined as a clonotype. MiTCR v1.1 was used to align the clonotypes against IMGT TRBV, TRBD and TRBJ reference segments. The analysis included only V-J combinations with a frequency above 0.0001, which together covered more than 98% of the repertoires. A TCS score was defined as the ratio of F50 (clonal expansion) to E x V (chaos), with BLOSUM62-based TCRdist applied between CDR3 peptides within each V-J. Welch's t-statistics and random forest reduced fewer than 550 V-J features to fewer than 15, which were used in a naive Bayes classifier (R e1071). TCRdb redid the processing of the public reads, applying fastp at Q25 and MiXCR, and retained in-frame beta chains. Rows are combined by CDR3 protein, so each entry shows the most common genes and DNA. The V and J calls were not made by the authors but by TCRdb's processing. The sample data list about 280,000 distinct CDR3 sequences, and 25% to 30% of these were observed just once. Together, the top ten hold about 30% of the sample.

Hyperthyroidism patients were newly diagnosed, with disease duration under 2 months, and aged 18 to 65 years. Any patient with an uncontrolled infection, another autoimmune disease, pregnancy or lactation was excluded. Clinical symptoms, serum thyroxine and TRAb, thyroid ultrasound, and orbital computed tomography formed the basis for the diagnoses. Blood from progressor patients was drawn when they were first diagnosed with hyperthyroidism, before any ophthalmopathy symptoms appeared. Ficoll-Paque density gradient centrifugation was used to isolate PBMCs from around 9.1 ml of fresh peripheral blood. Progressor patients were first diagnosed with Graves' hyperthyroidism and then developed ophthalmopathy during follow-up. Total RNA was extracted using Trizol reagent, and RNA quality was assessed on an Agilent 2100 Bioanalyzer.

The TCR was taken from a man aged 35-49 years with Graves' hyperthyroidism that later progressed to Graves' ophthalmopathy. This sequence uses TRBV12-3 or TRBV12-4 and TRBJ2-7, with the D assignment possibly TRBD1 or TRBD2, given 5 matching bases for each. The sample was blood. The CDR3 loop reads CASSAGTRPLMSEQYF. The DNA sequence is TGTGCCAGCAGTGCCGGGACGAGACCCCTTATGAGCGAGCAGTACTTC.